This TCR beta chain appears in the sequencing data of a study of cytomegalovirus exposure and HLA in healthy donors. Profiling relied on immunoSEQ multiplex PCR, and the TCRdb table lists in-frame clones only, not all of them. This table has approximately 150,000 clones, 70% to 90% appearing once. The donors were in the roughly 130-subject validation cohort; that cohort was separate from the approximately 700-subject first cohort. As concerns this clone: Its specificity is not known.

General study points: Rare sequences made up most TCRs, while some public TCRs were found in many donors.

The sample comprised PBMCs. This sequence originates from a woman younger than 30 in good health and CMV-seropositive.

In nucleotides, the CDR3 is TGTGCCAGCAGTCCTCCGGGATCCAGGATGGGGGAGCTGTTTTTT. Its translation is CASSPPGSRMGELFF. The chain combines TRBV28 with TRBJ2-2; the D gene is possibly TRBD2 (5 bases). The V gene lost 5 bases and the J gene lost 8 bases, with 18 bases spanning the gap. CDR3 length: 15 amino acids. Germline CDR1 and CDR2: MDHEN and SYDVKM.